This T cell receptor (beta chain) was recorded in a study of cytomegalovirus exposure and HLA in healthy donors. Across the whole study: Samples from HLA-typed donors yielded 65 million to 90 million unique TCRs in an early data release.

This PCR relied on a set of 60 Vbeta primers and 13 Jbeta primers. Assay used: immunoSEQ multiplex PCR; TCRdb lists only in-frame clones, some missing. The repertoire holds about 130,000 clones, with 80% as singletons. The CDR3 is made up of 16 amino acids. The V gene's germline CDR1 is SEHNR and CDR2 FQNEAQ (reference sequence). Broader study findings: No immune exposure information besides CMV serostatus was available. HLA restriction was apparent for most CMV-associated TCR beta chains in a later analysis.

Details on this clone: Its antigen is unidentified. A read error may account for a junction end that differs from germline.

The specimen sequenced was PBMCs. The TCR was taken from a female donor in good health and CMV-seronegative. This sequence joins TRBV7-9 and TRBJ2-1; TRBD2 matches at 7 bases. In DNA, the CDR3 is TGTTCCAGCAGCCCGCGTGTGTGGCGCGAACTAGCGGAGCAGTTCTTC. Translated, it gives CSSSPRVWRELAEQFF.